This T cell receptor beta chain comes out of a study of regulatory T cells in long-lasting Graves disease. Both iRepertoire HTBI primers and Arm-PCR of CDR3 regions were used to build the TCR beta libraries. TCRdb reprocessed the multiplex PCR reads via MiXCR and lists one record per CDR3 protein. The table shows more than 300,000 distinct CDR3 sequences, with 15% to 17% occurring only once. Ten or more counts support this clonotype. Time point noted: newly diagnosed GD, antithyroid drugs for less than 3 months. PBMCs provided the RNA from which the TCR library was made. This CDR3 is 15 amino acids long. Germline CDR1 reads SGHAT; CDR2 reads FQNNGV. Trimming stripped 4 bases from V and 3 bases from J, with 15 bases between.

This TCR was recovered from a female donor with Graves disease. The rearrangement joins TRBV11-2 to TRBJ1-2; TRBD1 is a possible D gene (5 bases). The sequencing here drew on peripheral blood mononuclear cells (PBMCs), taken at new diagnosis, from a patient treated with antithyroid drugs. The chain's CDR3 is CASSSSGTAYYGYTF. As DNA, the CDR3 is TGTGCCAGCAGCTCATCCGGGACCGCTTACTATGGCTACACCTTC. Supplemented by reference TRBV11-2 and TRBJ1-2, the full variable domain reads EAGVAQSPRYKIIEKRQSVAFWCNPISGHATLYWYQQILGQGPKLLIQFQNNGVVDDSQLPKDRFSAERLKGVDSTLKIQPAKLEDSAVYLCASSSSGTAYYGYTFGSGTRLTVV.